This TCR beta chain was recovered during a study of T cell responses to AZD1222 COVID-19 vaccine (dated by TCRdb to about 2021). Background for the entire study: A total of just over 230 trial participants underwent TCR sequencing, of whom 207 had received two doses of AZD1222 and 26 had received two doses of the MenACWY control vaccine. Trial participants were enrolled by age into 18-55, 56-69 and 70-plus year subgroups, with roughly 160, 29 and 62 TCR-sequenced participants respectively.

The meaning of the sample's time point label: about 28 days (+/-7) after the second vaccine dose. Because spike-specific TCR depth and breadth did not differ between the two schedules, AZD1222 recipients who got a second dose at roughly 4 weeks were pooled with those who got a second dose at roughly 12 weeks. Vaccinee samples came from UK trials COV001 and COV002, including a single-blind randomized controlled phase 2/3 trial of AZD1222 (ChAdOx1 nCoV-19) in healthy adults. Trial participant PBMC samples were collected at day 0 and day 28 after the second dose for TCRbeta chain sequencing. Overall results and qualifications from the work: Conclusions about previously exposed vaccinees are limited, since just a handful of AZD1222 recipients were seropositive for SARS-CoV-2 at baseline. Spike-specific TCR breadth and depth rose significantly after two AZD1222 doses compared with day 0 and with MenACWY recipients. Epitopes outside the regions mutated in the B.1.351 and B.1.1.7 variants were reportedly recognized by nearly half of the unique spike-specific TCRs. Because no day 14 peak-response samples were available, the repertoires could be characterized only after the peak T cell response. Vaccine-associated CD4 TCRs spanned the whole spike protein, with dominant responses in regions 160-218 and 743-854. Participants were mostly white British, with more females than males. The authors suggested clonal diversity may have been underestimated. In the small 56-69-year group, the increase in depth fell short of significance, most likely because of low power.

To note about this clone: What this receptor recognizes is not known. No quality values exist for individual bases; no much larger clone is one base distant.

The CDR3 regions of human TCRbeta chains were analyzed by immunosequencing. The original methods were these. TCRs in the repertoires were matched against a reference library of SARS-CoV-2-specific TCRs that had been generated with the MIRA antigen-specificity platform. Breadth was defined as the fraction of unique TCRs that were SARS-CoV-2-associated, and depth was defined as the fraction of total T cells that were SARS-CoV-2-associated. Using the MIRA data, each spike-specific TCR was mapped to the spike region that the TCR reacts to and placed in a CD4 or CD8 class. Log10-transformed breadth and depth values were compared by one-way ANOVA with Sidak's multiple comparisons tests. TCRdb retrieved this table from immuneACCESS and kept in-frame rearrangements only. Not all clones are present; in checked studies, unresolved V genes account for under half, and no reason is known for the remainder. D and trimming come from the DNA, and the V and J calls and clone size come from that table. The sample profile shows approximately 110,000 clones; 92% of them were found once. In total, the top ten clones hold roughly 7.9% of the sample.

Source: peripheral blood, taken 28 days after the second AZD1222 dose. The receptor was isolated from an adult who received the AZD1222 COVID-19 vaccine.

The sequenced DNA: TGTGCCAGCAGGAATGGACAGTTCACAGATACGCAGTATTTT. Its protein reads: CASRNGQFTDTQYF. The chain uses TRBV5-5 and TRBJ2-3; the D gene is possibly TRBD1, with 6 bases matching. The cysteine opens and the phenylalanine closes a CDR3 of 14 amino acids. Kept here is only the CDR3 DNA, which spans 42 bases and is read in frame from base 1. From a lookup of the germline V gene (reference sequence), CDR1 and CDR2 are SGHKS and YYEKEE. Deletion took 5 bases off V and 2 bases off J, with a span of 12 bases between the germline ends. Outside the CDR3, residues come from the reference TRBV5-5 and TRBJ2-3 proteins, so the full variable domain is: DAGVTQSPTHLIKTRGQQVTLRCSPISGHKSVSWYQQVLGQGPQFIFQYYEKEERGRGNFPDRFSARQFPNYSSELNVNALLLGDSALYLCASRNGQFTDTQYFGPGTRLTVL.